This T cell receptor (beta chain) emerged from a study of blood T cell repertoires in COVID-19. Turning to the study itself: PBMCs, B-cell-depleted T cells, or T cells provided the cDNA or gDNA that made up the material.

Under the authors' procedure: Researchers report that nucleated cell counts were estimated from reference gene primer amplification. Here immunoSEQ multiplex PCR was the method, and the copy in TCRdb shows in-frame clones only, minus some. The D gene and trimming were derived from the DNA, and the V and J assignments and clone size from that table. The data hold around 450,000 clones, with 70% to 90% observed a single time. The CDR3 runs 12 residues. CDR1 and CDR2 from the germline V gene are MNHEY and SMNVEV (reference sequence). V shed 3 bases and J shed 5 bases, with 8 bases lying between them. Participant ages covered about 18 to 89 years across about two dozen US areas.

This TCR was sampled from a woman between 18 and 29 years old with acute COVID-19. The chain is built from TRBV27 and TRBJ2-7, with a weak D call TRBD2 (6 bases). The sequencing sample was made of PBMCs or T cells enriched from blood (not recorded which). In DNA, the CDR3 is TGTGCCAGCAGTTTTGGCGGGAACGAGCAGTACTTC. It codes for CASSFGGNEQYF.